This T cell receptor (beta chain) was retrieved from a study of cytomegalovirus exposure and HLA in healthy donors. Study-wide background: Approximately 180 million T cells yielded 117 million unique TCR beta sequences, as an earlier analysis found.

On this clone: The antigen is not known.

PCR amplification relied on 60 Vbeta primers (plus 13 Jbeta primers). Profiled with immunoSEQ multiplex PCR; TCRdb holds only in-frame clones, not every one. The table records about 150,000 clones, about three quarters of them present only once. Study findings and constraints: Some public TCRs appeared in many individuals, while most sequences were rare. Earlier analysis yielded a pattern in which most TCR beta V segments were productive about 90% or about 30% of the time. In a later analysis, specific HLA alleles were associated with 16,000 or so TCR beta sequences at a 0.05 false discovery rate.

This clonotype was obtained from a male donor in good health and CMV-seronegative. Sample: PBMCs.

In DNA, the CDR3 is TGTGCCAGCATCAAATCGGGAACCGAGGAAACTGAAGCTTTCTTT. Protein sequence: CASIKSGTEETEAFF. The chain links TRBV7-9 to TRBJ1-1, with D unclear. The V end was cut by 7 bases, the J end by 5 bases, with 20 bases between. Germline lookup yields CDR1 SEHNR and CDR2 FQNEAQ (reference sequence). There are 15 residues in the CDR3. The whole variable domain, filled in from reference TRBV7-9 and TRBJ1-1, reads DTGVSQNPRHKITKRGQNVTFRCDPISEHNRLYWYRQTLGQGPEFLTYFQNEAQLEKSRLLSDRFSAERPKGSFSTLEIQRTEQGDSAMYLCASIKSGTEETEAFFGQGTRLTVV.